This T cell receptor beta chain was recorded in a study of blood T cell repertoires in COVID-19. Per the study methods: Estimation of nucleated cell counts was performed using reference gene primer amplification. Here immunoSEQ multiplex PCR was the method, and the copy in TCRdb shows in-frame clones only, minus some. V and J calls and clone size are given by that table; D and trimming were obtained from the DNA. The top ten hold 6% to 7% of the sample, which has 250,000 to 350,000 clones, approximately 90% seen once. V shed 2 bases and J shed 3 bases, with 8 bases lying between them. Germline assignment: CDR1 SGHNT and CDR2 YYREEE (reference sequence). The CDR3 contains 13 residues. Participant age was about 18 to 89 years, and participants resided in fewer than 25 US areas. This clone was counted a single time.

The sequenced sample consisted of PBMCs or T cells enriched from blood (not recorded which). The chain is built from TRBV5-4 and TRBJ1-1, with a weak D call TRBD1 (5 bases). This receptor was obtained from a middle-aged woman who had recovered from COVID-19. The CDR3 nucleotides read TGTGCCAGCAGCTTCAGCAGGGACACTGAAGCTTTCTTT. Translated: CASSFSRDTEAFF.